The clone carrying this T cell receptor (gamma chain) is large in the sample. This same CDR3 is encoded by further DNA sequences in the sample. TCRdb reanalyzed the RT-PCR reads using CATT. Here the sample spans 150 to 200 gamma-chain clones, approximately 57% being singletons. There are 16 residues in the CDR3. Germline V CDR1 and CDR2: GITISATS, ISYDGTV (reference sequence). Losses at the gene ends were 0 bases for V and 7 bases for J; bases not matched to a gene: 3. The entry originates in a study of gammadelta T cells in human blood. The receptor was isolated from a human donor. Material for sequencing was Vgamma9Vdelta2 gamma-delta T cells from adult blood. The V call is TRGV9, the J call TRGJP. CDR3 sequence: CALWEVHELGKKIKVF. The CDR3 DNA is TGTGCCTTGTGGGAGGTGCATGAGTTGGGCAAAAAAATCAAGGTATTT.